One and the same sample provided the 32 T cell receptor beta chains below, sequenced in a study of blood T cell repertoires in COVID-19 (dated by TCRdb to between 2020 and 2021). Preparation of the library involved the immunoSEQ multiplex PCR assay. The immuneACCESS repertoire file appears here via TCRdb, limited to in-frame rearrangements. These files lack a portion of the clones; in checked studies, under half of the deficit traces to unresolved V genes, and the cause of the others is not known. The sample records about 75,000 clones, 85% to 90% of which are singletons. The top ten hold roughly 2.5% of the sample. Sequencing was performed on peripheral blood. All receptors come from a human donor in a cohort sampled during active COVID-19.

The chain couples TRBV6-6 to TRBJ2-1; a weak D match, TRBD1 (5 bases). Trimming stripped 6 bases from V and 3 bases from J, with 12 bases between. The CDR3 extends over 14 amino acids. From germline, CDR1 is MNHNY and CDR2 SVGAGI (reference sequence). CDR3 sequence reads: CASRVTVLYNEQFF. DNA of the CDR3: TGTGCCAGCAGGGTGACAGTCCTCTACAATGAGCAGTTCTTC.

The chain carries TRBV19 and TRBJ2-1; possible D gene TRBD2, 7 bases. V was pared by 6 bases and J by 7 bases, with 10 bases between. In germline, CDR1 is LNHDA, CDR2 SQIVND (reference sequence). CDR3 size: 12 residues. CDR3 loop: CASSEGGNEQFF. CDR3 nucleotide sequence: TGTGCCAGTAGCGAGGGGGGGAATGAGCAGTTCTTC.

The chain joins TRBV27 to TRBJ2-7; 7 bases are shared with TRBD1. CDR1 MNHEY and CDR2 SMNVEV come from the germline V gene (reference sequence). Unmatched junction bases numbered 13, after V lost 4 bases and J lost 4 bases. CDR3 length: 16 residues. In DNA form, the CDR3 reads TGTGCCAGCAGTTCGACGACAGGGATGACCCAATACGAGCAGTACTTC. Translation: CASSSTTGMTQYEQYF.

J is TRBJ2-1 and V is TRBV11-1; weak D call: TRBD1 (6 bases). Trimming removed 5 bases from V and 5 bases from J, with 13 bases in between. The CDR3 is made up of 14 amino acids. Germline CDR1 reads SGHAT; CDR2 reads FQDESV (reference sequence). The CDR3 coding sequence is TGTGCCAGCAGCCTCCGGGACACCAACAATGAGCAGTTCTTC. It is translated as CASSLRDTNNEQFF.

The chain is built from TRBV15 and TRBJ1-2, with TRBD1 matching 7 bases. This CDR3 comprises 15 residues. The germline gives CDR1 LNHNV, CDR2 YYDKDF (reference sequence). The V gene end was trimmed by 0 bases and the J gene end by 7 bases; junction bases not matched to a gene: 8. The CDR3 nucleotides are TGTGCCACCAGCAGAGATCAGAGAGGGGGCAGTGGCTACACCTTC. Its translation is CATSRDQRGGSGYTF.

V usage is TRBV7-2 and J usage is TRBJ1-2; no firm D call. The CDR3 sequence is 15 residues long. Germline lookup yields CDR1 SGHTA and CDR2 FQGNSA. Trimming stripped 5 bases from V and 2 bases from J, with 15 bases between. CDR3 region: CASSDKAYSNYGYTF. The CDR3 region has the DNA TGTGCCAGCAGCGATAAAGCGTACTCAAACTATGGCTACACCTTC.

The rearrangement uses TRBV4-1 and TRBJ1-2, with D tentatively TRBD1 (6 bases). V lost 2 bases, J lost 2 bases, and 9 bases lay in between. CDR1 and CDR2 (germline): MGHRA, YSYEKL. This CDR3 is 14 amino acids long. CDR3 nucleotides: TGCGCCAGCAGCCAACTGCAGGGGAACTATGGCTACACCTTC. Protein: CASSQLQGNYGYTF.

The chain couples TRBV28 to TRBJ1-1; D possibly corresponds to TRBD1 (5 bases). The V gene lost 1 base and the J gene lost 1 base, with 13 bases spanning the gap. The CDR3 sequence is 16 residues long. CDR1 and CDR2 from the germline V gene are MDHEN and SYDVKM. Here the CDR3 reads CASSLSSAGKNTEAFF. For the CDR3, the DNA is TGTGCCAGCAGTTTATCATCCGCAGGGAAGAACACTGAAGCTTTCTTT.

The chain uses TRBV7-2 and TRBJ2-2; 12 positions match TRBD2. There are 15 residues in the CDR3. CDR1 SGHTA and CDR2 FQGNSA come from the germline V gene. The V and J ends lost 8 bases and 2 bases, in that order; junction bases with no gene match: 3. DNA for the CDR3: TGTGCCAGCGAACTAGCGGGGGGAAACACCGGGGAGCTGTTTTTT. Protein product: CASELAGGNTGELFF.

The chain uses TRBV9 and TRBJ1-3; 7 nucleotides match TRBD1. This CDR3 has 16 amino acids. Per germline, CDR1 SGDLS and CDR2 YYNGEE. The J segment lost 0 bases and the V segment lost 4 bases, leaving 7 bases of the junction unmatched. This CDR3 is CASSSRDRRSGNTIYF. CDR3 coding DNA: TGTGCCAGCAGCAGCCGGGACAGACGCTCTGGAAACACCATATATTTT.

The CDR3 sequence: CSASQRGQGNYGYTF. Here the CDR3 DNA reads TGCAGTGCTAGTCAGAGGGGACAGGGGAACTATGGCTACACCTTC. The chain joins TRBV20-1 to TRBJ1-2; 10 nucleotides line up with TRBD1. The CDR3 runs 15 residues. The V and J ends lost 3 bases and 2 bases, in that order; junction bases with no gene match: 6. The germline V gene has CDR1 DFQATT and CDR2 SNEGSKA (reference sequence).

The J gene is TRBJ2-7, the V gene TRBV9; TRBD1 matches 9 bases. This CDR3 has 14 amino acids. V shed 3 bases and J 7 bases; nucleotides not matched to a gene: 8. Germline assignment: CDR1 SGDLS and CDR2 YYNGEE. DNA of the CDR3: TGTGCCAGCAGCGAGCGGGACAGGGCTCGGGAGCAGTACTTC. This codes for CASSERDRAREQYF.

This clone has just a few counts. The rearrangement uses TRBV7-2 and TRBJ2-7, with D perhaps TRBD2 (6 bases). The germline V gene encodes CDR1 SGHTA and CDR2 FQGNSA. This CDR3 is 17 amino acids long. Trimming stripped 1 base from V and 0 bases from J, with 16 bases between. As DNA, the CDR3 is TGTGCCAGCAGCTTAGTTGGGGGGTCCTCTATCTCCTACGAGCAGTACTTC. Translation gives CASSLVGGSSISYEQYF.

The DNA for the CDR3 is TGTGCCAGCAGTTTAAGACAGGGGGCTTGGAATCAGCCCCAGCATTTT. This encodes CASSLRQGAWNQPQHF. The chain recombines TRBV28 with TRBJ1-5; TRBD1 aligns across 10 bases. V dropped 2 bases and J dropped 4; count of bases not matched to a gene: 5. Germline CDR1 and CDR2: MDHEN and SYDVKM. This CDR3 is 16 amino acids long.

The genes are TRBV10-3 and TRBJ2-7, with TRBD2 matching over 8 bases. Trimming took 10 bases from V and 2 from J; bases not matched to a gene: 7. This CDR3 spans 13 amino acids. Germline CDR1 is ENHRY and CDR2 is SYGVKD. Here the CDR3 DNA reads TGTGCCAGCAGCGGGGGTAAGGCCTACGAGCAGTACTTC. This gives the protein CASSGGKAYEQYF.

The chain joins TRBV5-1 to TRBJ1-4; tentatively, D is TRBD1 (6 bases). Trimming stripped 2 bases from V and 8 bases from J, with 22 bases between. Germline V lookup: CDR1 SGHRS, CDR2 YFSETQ. The CDR3 is 17 amino acids. The CDR3 nucleotides are TGCGCCAGCAGCTTTTGGAGGGGGGGGCAGGCACCCGAAAAACTGTTTTTT. Amino acid sequence: CASSFWRGGQAPEKLFF. The variable domain in full, with the rest retrieved from reference TRBV5-1 and TRBJ1-4, is KAGVTQTPRYLIKTRGQQVTLSCSPISGHRSVSWYQQTPGQGLQFLFEYFSETQRNKGNFPGRFSGRQFSNSRSEMNVSTLELGDSALYLCASSFWRGGQAPEKLFFGSGTQLSVL.

This clone was seen just once. The gene calls are TRBV14 and TRBJ1-1; 8 bases are shared with TRBD1. V lost 3 bases to trimming and J lost 1 base; unmatched junction nucleotides: 1. In germline, CDR1 is SGHDN, CDR2 FVKESK. The CDR3 has 14 residues. This CDR3 is CASSHGQGNTEAFF. As DNA, the CDR3 is TGTGCCAGCAGCCATGGACAGGGGAACACTGAAGCTTTCTTT.

The chain joins TRBV7-3 to TRBJ2-1; 7 positions match TRBD2. Germline lookup yields CDR1 SGHTA and CDR2 FQGTGA. The J segment lost 6 bases and the V segment lost 2 bases, leaving 7 bases of the junction unmatched. The CDR3 totals 15 residues. CDR3 nucleotides: TGTGCCAGCAGCTTACTAGCGGTTGGGGGCAATGAGCAGTTCTTC. Its translation is CASSLLAVGGNEQFF.

This chain joins TRBV18 and TRBJ1-1; 7 bases map to TRBD1. Unmatched junction bases numbered 8, after V lost 6 bases and J lost 4 bases. Germline CDR1 is KGHSH and CDR2 is LQKENI. The length of the CDR3 is 14 residues. CDR3 sequence: CASSPDRVSTEAFF. Here the CDR3 DNA reads TGTGCCAGCTCTCCCGACAGGGTTTCCACTGAAGCTTTCTTT.

The chain has TRBV19 and TRBJ2-6; the D is unclear. Germline V gene lookup returns CDR1 LNHDA and CDR2 SQIVND (reference sequence). Trimming removed 8 bases at V and 4 bases at J, with 6 bases between. The CDR3 length is 12 residues. CDR3 nucleotides: TGTGCCAGTGGAGCGGGGGCCAACGTCCTGACTTTC. Translated: CASGAGANVLTF.

The chain combines TRBV19 with TRBJ2-7; 9 bases agree with TRBD2. There are 15 residues in the CDR3. V lost 7 bases and J lost 4; bases outside the gene matches: 11. Germline CDR1 reads LNHDA; CDR2 reads SQIVND (reference sequence). The CDR3 here is CASNDGGGARYEQYF. In nucleotides, the CDR3 is TGTGCCAGTAATGACGGCGGGGGGGCGCGGTACGAGCAGTACTTC.

This clone has only a few counts. The chain recombines TRBV27 with TRBJ2-1; TRBD2 aligns across 9 bases. The CDR3 extends over 15 amino acids. The J segment lost 8 bases and the V segment lost 5 bases, leaving 10 bases of the junction unmatched. CDR1 is MNHEY and CDR2 is SMNVEV in the germline V gene (reference sequence). The CDR3 loop reads CASSTRSAGGYEQFF. In DNA, the CDR3 is TGTGCCAGCAGTACCAGGTCGGCGGGAGGGTATGAGCAGTTCTTC.

The J gene is TRBJ2-7, the V gene TRBV28; TRBD2 matches 13 bases. CDR3 length equals 17 residues. The J segment lost 7 bases and the V segment lost 1 base, leaving 10 bases of the junction unmatched. Germline CDR1 and CDR2: MDHEN and SYDVKM. The CDR3 sequence: CASSLFSTSGRKGEQYF. In nucleotides, the CDR3 is TGTGCCAGCAGTTTATTTTCGACTAGCGGGAGGAAAGGAGAGCAGTACTTC.

This clone occurred a few times. The CDR3, as DNA: TGTGCCAGCTCAGGGGTAGGGAACTACGAGCAGTACTTC. This sequence encodes CASSGVGNYEQYF. The gene calls are TRBV19 and TRBJ2-7; possibly TRBD1 for D (6 bases). Trimming removed 9 bases at V and 3 bases at J, with 15 bases between. The germline V gene has CDR1 LNHDA and CDR2 SQIVND (reference sequence). The CDR3 is made up of 13 amino acids. Variable domain in full (rest from reference TRBV19 and TRBJ2-7): DGGITQSPKYLFRKEGQNVTLSCEQNLNHDAMYWYRQDPGQGLRLIYYSQIVNDFQKGDIAEGYSVSREKKESFPLTVTSAQKNPTAFYLCASSGVGNYEQYFGPGTRLTVT.

V usage is TRBV2 and J usage is TRBJ2-1; TRBD2 agrees at 8 bases. J was trimmed by 3 bases and V by 6 bases; bases with no gene match: 4. Per the germline V gene, CDR1 is SNHLY and CDR2 is FYNNEI. This CDR3 is 14 amino acids long. The CDR3 here is CASRQRESYNEQFF. The DNA of the CDR3 is TGTGCCAGCAGACAGCGGGAGAGCTACAATGAGCAGTTCTTC.

The chain recombines TRBV4-3 with TRBJ2-1, with D unresolved. This CDR3 region has 14 residues. V was trimmed by 0 bases and J by 0 bases, leaving 3 bases between them. CDR1 is LGHNA, CDR2 YSLEER, per germline. This chain's CDR3 is CASSQDGSYNEQFF. For the CDR3, the DNA is TGCGCCAGCAGCCAAGACGGCTCCTACAATGAGCAGTTCTTC.

The chain couples TRBV18 to TRBJ2-3; TRBD2 aligns across 10 bases. Losses at the gene ends were 5 bases for V and 2 bases for J; bases not matched to a gene: 7. There are 16 residues in the CDR3. Germline lookup yields CDR1 KGHSH and CDR2 LQKENI. The CDR3 coding sequence is TGTGCCAGCTCAGCACTACTAGCGGGGATCACAGATACGCAGTATTTT. Translation: CASSALLAGITDTQYF. Drawing the rest from reference TRBV18 and TRBJ2-3, the complete variable domain is NAGVMQNPRHLVRRRGQEARLRCSPMKGHSHVYWYRQLPEEGLKFMVYLQKENIIDESGMPKERFSAEFPKEGPSILRIQQVVRGDSAAYFCASSALLAGITDTQYFGPGTRLTVL.

In this sample, this clone turned up once. The CDR3 sequence is CASRNPGQRNREAFF. The CDR3 region has the DNA TGTGCCAGCAGGAATCCGGGACAGAGGAACCGAGAAGCTTTCTTT. The chain has TRBV6-5 and TRBJ1-1; 7 bases match TRBD1. The CDR3 has 15 residues. The V and J ends lost 6 bases and 8 bases, in that order; junction bases with no gene match: 15. In germline, CDR1 is MNHEY, CDR2 SVGAGI.

The rearrangement links TRBV6-2 or TRBV6-3 to TRBJ2-3; 8 bases match TRBD1. V lost 2 bases to trimming and J lost 8 bases; unmatched junction nucleotides: 12. CDR1 is MNHEY, CDR2 SVGEGT, per germline. The CDR3 spans 16 residues. CDR3 loop: CASSYPRRTGSGTQYF. DNA for the CDR3: TGTGCCAGCAGTTACCCCCGCAGGACAGGGTCCGGTACGCAGTATTTT.

This chain uses TRBV6-2 or TRBV6-3 with TRBJ1-5; 7 positions match TRBD1. V lost 0 bases, J lost 3 bases, and 5 bases stayed unmatched. In germline, CDR1 is MNHEY, CDR2 SVGEGT. The CDR3 length is 16 residues. The CDR3 loop reads CASSYSRDSPNQPQHF. The CDR3 DNA reads TGTGCCAGCAGTTACTCCAGGGACAGCCCCAATCAGCCCCAGCATTTT.

The CDR3 coding sequence is TGTGCCAGCACCAGTCCGGGGACTAGCGTCTACGAGCAGTACTTC. It specifies CASTSPGTSVYEQYF. The chain uses TRBV3-1 (or the pseudogene TRBV3-2) and TRBJ2-7; 10 bases align to TRBD2. Trimming at V came to 7 bases and at J to 3 bases, leaving 9 bases not matched to a gene. This CDR3 has 15 residues. CDR1 and CDR2 from the germline V gene are LGHDT and YNNKEL (reference sequence).

In its sample, this clone is medium-sized. The genes are TRBV12-5 and TRBJ1-4, with TRBD1 matching 8 bases. Germline CDR1 and CDR2: LGHNT and FRNRAP. Trimming cost V 1 base and J 8 bases; bases outside gene matches: 6. The CDR3 runs 15 residues. Here the CDR3 reads CASGLDDRGGEKLFF. CDR3 bases: TGTGCTAGTGGTTTGGACGACAGGGGTGGAGAAAAACTGTTTTTT.